This TCR beta chain was recorded in a study of T cell repertoires in cytomegalovirus infection. The wider study: Peptides in the study included HLA-C-restricted and HLA-B-restricted CMV epitopes.

Study-wide findings and caveats: In two of eight donors, the top clonotype was HLA-C-restricted CMV-specific.

TCRdb used MiXCR to reprocess the reads, holding one entry per CDR3 protein. Found here are fewer than 950,000 distinct CDR3 sequences, approximately 32% of them singletons; the top ten hold around 12%. Notes on this clonotype: Its matching antigen is unknown.

This specimen consisted of cultured CD8+ T cells from PBMCs, obtained from culture after CMV antigen stimulation. This clonotype originated in a human donor in good health (CMV status not recorded). Some clones in this sample may be carry-over from other donors' samples.

In nucleotides, the CDR3 is TGTGCCAGTACCAAGTCCCCAGGGGACGGTGAAGCTTTCTTT. Translating it yields CASTKSPGDGEAFF. The chain recombines TRBV19 with TRBJ1-1, with D perhaps matching TRBD1 (6 bases). CDR3 length: 14 residues. Germline-derived CDR1 and CDR2 are LNHDA and SQIVND (reference sequence). Trimming cost V 7 bases and J 7 bases, with 19 bases left between them.